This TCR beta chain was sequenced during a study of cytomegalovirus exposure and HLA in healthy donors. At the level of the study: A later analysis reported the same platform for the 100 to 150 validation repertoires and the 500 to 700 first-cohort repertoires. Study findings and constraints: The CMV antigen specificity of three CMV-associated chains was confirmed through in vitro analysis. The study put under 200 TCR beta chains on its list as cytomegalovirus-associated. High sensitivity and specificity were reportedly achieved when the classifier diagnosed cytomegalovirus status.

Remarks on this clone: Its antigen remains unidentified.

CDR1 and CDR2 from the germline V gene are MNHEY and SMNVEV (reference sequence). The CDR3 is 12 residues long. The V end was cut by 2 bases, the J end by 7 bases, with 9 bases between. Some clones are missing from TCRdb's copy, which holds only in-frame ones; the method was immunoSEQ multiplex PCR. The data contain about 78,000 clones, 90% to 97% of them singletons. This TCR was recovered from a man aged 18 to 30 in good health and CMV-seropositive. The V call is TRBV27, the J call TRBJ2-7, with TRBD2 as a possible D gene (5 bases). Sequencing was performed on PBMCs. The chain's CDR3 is CASSLVPGEQYF. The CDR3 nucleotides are TGTGCCAGCAGTTTAGTCCCGGGAGAGCAGTACTTC.